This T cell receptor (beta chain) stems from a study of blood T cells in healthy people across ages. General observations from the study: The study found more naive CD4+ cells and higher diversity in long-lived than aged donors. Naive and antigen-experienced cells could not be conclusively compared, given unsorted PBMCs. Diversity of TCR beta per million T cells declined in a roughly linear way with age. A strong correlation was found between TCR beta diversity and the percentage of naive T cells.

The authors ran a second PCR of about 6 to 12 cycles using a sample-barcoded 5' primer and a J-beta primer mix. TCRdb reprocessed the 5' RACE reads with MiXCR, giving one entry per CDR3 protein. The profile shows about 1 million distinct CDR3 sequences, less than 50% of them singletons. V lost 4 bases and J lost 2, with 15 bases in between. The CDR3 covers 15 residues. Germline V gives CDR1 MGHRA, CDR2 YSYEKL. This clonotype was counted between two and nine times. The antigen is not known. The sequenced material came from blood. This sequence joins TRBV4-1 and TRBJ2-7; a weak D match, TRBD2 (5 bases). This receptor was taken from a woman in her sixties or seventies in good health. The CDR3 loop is CASSLYGADAYEQYF. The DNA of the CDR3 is TGCGCCAGCAGCCTCTATGGAGCGGACGCCTACGAGCAGTACTTC.